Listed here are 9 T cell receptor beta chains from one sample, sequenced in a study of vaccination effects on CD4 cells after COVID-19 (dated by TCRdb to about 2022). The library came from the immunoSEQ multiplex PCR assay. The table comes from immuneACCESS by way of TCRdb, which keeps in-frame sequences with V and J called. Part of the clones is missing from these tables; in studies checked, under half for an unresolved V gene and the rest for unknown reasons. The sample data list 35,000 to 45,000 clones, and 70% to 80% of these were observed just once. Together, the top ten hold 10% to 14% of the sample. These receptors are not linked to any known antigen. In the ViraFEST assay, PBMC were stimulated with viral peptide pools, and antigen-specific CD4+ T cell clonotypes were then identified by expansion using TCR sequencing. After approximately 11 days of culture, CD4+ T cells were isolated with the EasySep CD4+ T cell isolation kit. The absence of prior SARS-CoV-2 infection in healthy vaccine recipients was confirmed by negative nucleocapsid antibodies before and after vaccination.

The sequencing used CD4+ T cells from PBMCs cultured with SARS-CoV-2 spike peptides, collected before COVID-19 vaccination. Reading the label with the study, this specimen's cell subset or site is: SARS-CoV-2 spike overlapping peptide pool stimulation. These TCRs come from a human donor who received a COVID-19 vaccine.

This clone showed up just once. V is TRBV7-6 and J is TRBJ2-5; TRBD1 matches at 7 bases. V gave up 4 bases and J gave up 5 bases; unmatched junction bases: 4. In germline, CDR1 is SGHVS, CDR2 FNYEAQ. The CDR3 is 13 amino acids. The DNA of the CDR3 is TGTGCCAGCAGCTACGGGACAGCGGAGACCCAGTACTTC. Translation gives CASSYGTAETQYF.

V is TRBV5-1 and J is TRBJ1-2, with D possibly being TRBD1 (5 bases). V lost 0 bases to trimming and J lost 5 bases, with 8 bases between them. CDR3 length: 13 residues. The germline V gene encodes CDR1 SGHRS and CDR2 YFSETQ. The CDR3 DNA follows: TGCGCCAGCAGCTTGGATTGGGGGTATGGCTACACCTTC. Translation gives CASSLDWGYGYTF. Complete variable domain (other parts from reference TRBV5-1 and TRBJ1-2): KAGVTQTPRYLIKTRGQQVTLSCSPISGHRSVSWYQQTPGQGLQFLFEYFSETQRNKGNFPGRFSGRQFSNSRSEMNVSTLELGDSALYLCASSLDWGYGYTFGSGTRLTVV.

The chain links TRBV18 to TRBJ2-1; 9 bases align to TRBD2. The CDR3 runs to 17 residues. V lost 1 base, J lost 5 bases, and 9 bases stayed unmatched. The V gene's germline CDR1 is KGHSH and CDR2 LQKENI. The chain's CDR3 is CASSPRILAGAHNEQFF. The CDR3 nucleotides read TGTGCCAGCTCACCACGTATATTAGCGGGGGCACACAATGAGCAGTTCTTC.

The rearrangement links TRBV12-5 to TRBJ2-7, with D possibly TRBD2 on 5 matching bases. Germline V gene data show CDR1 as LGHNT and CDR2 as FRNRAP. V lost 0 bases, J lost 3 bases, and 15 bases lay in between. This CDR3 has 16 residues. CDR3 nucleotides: TGTGCTAGTGGTTTGGTACTAGGTGGCTATCACTACGAGCAGTACGTC. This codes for CASGLVLGGYHYEQYV.

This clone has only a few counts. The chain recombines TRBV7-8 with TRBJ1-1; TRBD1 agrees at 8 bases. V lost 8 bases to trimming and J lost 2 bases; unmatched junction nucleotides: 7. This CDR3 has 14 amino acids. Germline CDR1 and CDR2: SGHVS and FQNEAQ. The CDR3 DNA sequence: TGTGCCAGCTCCCGACAGGGGTATAACACTGAAGCTTTCTTT. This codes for CASSRQGYNTEAFF.

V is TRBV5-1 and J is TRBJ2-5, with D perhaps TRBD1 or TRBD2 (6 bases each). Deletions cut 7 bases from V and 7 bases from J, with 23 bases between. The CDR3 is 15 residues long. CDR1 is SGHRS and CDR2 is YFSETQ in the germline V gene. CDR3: CASYSGRGGEWTQYF. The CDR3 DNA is TGCGCCAGCTACTCCGGCAGGGGAGGTGAGTGGACCCAGTACTTC.

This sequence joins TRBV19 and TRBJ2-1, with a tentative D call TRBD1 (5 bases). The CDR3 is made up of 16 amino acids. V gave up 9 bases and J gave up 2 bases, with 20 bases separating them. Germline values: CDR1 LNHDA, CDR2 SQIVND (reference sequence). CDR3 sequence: CASSINSGFTYNEQFF. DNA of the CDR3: TGTGCCAGCTCGATTAATTCAGGGTTTACCTACAATGAGCAGTTCTTC. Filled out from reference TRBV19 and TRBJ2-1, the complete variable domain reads DGGITQSPKYLFRKEGQNVTLSCEQNLNHDAMYWYRQDPGQGLRLIYYSQIVNDFQKGDIAEGYSVSREKKESFPLTVTSAQKNPTAFYLCASSINSGFTYNEQFFGPGTRLTVL.

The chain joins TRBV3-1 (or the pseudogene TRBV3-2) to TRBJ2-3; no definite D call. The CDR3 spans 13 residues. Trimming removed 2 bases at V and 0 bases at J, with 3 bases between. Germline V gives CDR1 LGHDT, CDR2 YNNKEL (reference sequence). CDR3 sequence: CASSQRSTDTQYF. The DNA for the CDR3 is TGTGCCAGCAGCCAAAGGAGCACAGATACGCAGTATTTT.

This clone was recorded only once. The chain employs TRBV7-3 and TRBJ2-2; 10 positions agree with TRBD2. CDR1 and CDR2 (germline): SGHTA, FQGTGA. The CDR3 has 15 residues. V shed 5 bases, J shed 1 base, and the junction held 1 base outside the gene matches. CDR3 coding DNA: TGTGCCAGCAGCCGGACTAGCGGGAACACCGGGGAGCTGTTTTTT. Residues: CASSRTSGNTGELFF.